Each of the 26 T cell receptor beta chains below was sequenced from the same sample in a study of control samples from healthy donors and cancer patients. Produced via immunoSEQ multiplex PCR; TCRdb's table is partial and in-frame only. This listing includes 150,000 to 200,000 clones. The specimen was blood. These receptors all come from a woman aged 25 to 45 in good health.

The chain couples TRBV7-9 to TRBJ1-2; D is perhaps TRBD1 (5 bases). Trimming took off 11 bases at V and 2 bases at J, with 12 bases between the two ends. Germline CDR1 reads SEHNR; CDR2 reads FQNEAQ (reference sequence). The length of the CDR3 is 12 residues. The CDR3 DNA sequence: TGTGCCGGAGCGGGGGAAAACTATGGCTACACCTTC. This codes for CAGAGENYGYTF.

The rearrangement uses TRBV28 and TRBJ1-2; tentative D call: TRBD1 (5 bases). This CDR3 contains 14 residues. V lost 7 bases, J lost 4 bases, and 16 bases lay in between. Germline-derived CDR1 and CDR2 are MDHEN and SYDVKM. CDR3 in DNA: TGTGCCAGCACCCTCCTGGGACCGCGCTATGGCTACACCTTC. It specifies CASTLLGPRYGYTF.

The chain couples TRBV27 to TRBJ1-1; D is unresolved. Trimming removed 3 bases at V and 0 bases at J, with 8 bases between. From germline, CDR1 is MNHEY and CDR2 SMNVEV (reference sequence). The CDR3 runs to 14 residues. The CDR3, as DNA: TGTGCCAGCAGTTTTTCCAGTATGAACACTGAAGCTTTCTTT. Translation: CASSFSSMNTEAFF.

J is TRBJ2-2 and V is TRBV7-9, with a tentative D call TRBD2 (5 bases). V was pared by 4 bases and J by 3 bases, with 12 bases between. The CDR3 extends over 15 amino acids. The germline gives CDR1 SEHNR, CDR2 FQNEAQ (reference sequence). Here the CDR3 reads CASSSRVGDTGELFF. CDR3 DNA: TGTGCCAGCAGCTCGAGGGTTGGTGACACCGGGGAGCTGTTTTTT. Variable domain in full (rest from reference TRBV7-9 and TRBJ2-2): DTGVSQNPRHKITKRGQNVTFRCDPISEHNRLYWYRQTLGQGPEFLTYFQNEAQLEKSRLLSDRFSAERPKGSFSTLEIQRTEQGDSAMYLCASSSRVGDTGELFFGEGSRLTVL.

The CDR3 region has the DNA TGTGCCAGCTCACCGGGGACAGCTGAAAAACTGTTTTTT. Its protein is CASSPGTAEKLFF. The V and J genes are TRBV18 and TRBJ1-4, with TRBD1 matching 7 bases. Per germline, CDR1 KGHSH and CDR2 LQKENI. The CDR3 covers 13 residues. V trimming: 3 bases; J trimming: 7 bases; junction bases outside the gene matches: 2. The complete variable domain, with remaining parts taken from reference TRBV18 and TRBJ1-4, reads NAGVMQNPRHLVRRRGQEARLRCSPMKGHSHVYWYRQLPEEGLKFMVYLQKENIIDESGMPKERFSAEFPKEGPSILRIQQVVRGDSAAYFCASSPGTAEKLFFGSGTQLSVL.

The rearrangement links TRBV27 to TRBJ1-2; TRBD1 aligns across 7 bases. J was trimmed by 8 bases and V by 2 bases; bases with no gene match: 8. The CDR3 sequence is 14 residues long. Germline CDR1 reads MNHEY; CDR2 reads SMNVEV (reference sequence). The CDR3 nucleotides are TGTGCCAGCAGTTTAAGCGACAGGGTAGGCGGCTACACCTTC. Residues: CASSLSDRVGGYTF.

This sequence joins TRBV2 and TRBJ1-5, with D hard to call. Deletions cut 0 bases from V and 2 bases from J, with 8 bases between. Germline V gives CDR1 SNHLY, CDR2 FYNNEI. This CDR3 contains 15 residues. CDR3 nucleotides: TGTGCCAGCAGTGAAGCCTCCGGGGGCAATCAGCCCCAGCATTTT. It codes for CASSEASGGNQPQHF.

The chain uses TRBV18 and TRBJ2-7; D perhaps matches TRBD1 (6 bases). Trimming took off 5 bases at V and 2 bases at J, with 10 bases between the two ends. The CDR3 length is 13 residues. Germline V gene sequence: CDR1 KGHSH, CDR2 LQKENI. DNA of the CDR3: TGTGCCAGCTCAGCTGACAGGACCTACGAGCAGTACTTC. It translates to CASSADRTYEQYF. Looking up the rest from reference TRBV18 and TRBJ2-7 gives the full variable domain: NAGVMQNPRHLVRRRGQEARLRCSPMKGHSHVYWYRQLPEEGLKFMVYLQKENIIDESGMPKERFSAEFPKEGPSILRIQQVVRGDSAAYFCASSADRTYEQYFGPGTRLTVT.

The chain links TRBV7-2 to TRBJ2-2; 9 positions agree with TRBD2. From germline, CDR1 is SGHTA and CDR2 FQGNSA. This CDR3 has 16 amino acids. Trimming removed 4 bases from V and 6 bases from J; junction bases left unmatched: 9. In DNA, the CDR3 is TGTGCCAGCAGCTCTGTTGGGACTAGCTATGCCGGGGAGCTGTTTTTT. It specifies CASSSVGTSYAGELFF.

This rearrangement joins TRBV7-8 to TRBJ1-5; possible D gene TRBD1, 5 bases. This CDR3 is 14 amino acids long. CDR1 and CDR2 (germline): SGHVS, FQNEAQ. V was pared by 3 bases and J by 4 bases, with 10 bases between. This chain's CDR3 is CASSLLRANQPQHF. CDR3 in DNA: TGTGCCAGCAGCTTGCTCAGGGCGAATCAGCCCCAGCATTTT.

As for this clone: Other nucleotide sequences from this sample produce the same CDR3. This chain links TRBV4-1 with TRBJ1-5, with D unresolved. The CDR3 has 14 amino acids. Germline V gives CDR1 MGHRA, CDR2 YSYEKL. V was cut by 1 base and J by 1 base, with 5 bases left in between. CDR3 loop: CASSQVGSNQPQHF. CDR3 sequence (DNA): TGCGCCAGCAGCCAAGTGGGCAGCAATCAGCCCCAGCATTTT.

The chain's CDR3 is CASSVESNQPQHF. The DNA of the CDR3 is TGTGCCAGCAGCGTAGAGAGCAATCAGCCCCAGCATTTT. The rearrangement uses TRBV9 and TRBJ1-5; D gene unclear. Germline CDR1 is SGDLS and CDR2 is YYNGEE. This CDR3 is 13 amino acids long. V lost 0 bases to trimming and J lost 1 base, with 2 bases between them.

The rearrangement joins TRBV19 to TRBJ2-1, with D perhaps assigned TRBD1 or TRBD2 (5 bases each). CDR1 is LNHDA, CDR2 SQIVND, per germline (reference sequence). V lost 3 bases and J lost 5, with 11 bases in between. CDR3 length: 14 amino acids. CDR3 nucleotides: TGTGCCAGTAGTATGACGGGGCGGAACAATGAGCAGTTCTTC. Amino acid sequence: CASSMTGRNNEQFF.

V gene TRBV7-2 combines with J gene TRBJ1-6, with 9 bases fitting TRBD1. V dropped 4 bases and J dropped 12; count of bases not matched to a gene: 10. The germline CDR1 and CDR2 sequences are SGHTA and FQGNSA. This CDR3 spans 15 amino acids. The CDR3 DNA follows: TGTGCCAGCAGCTGGGGACAGGGTCAAAGAATACCCCTCCACTTT. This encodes CASSWGQGQRIPLHF.

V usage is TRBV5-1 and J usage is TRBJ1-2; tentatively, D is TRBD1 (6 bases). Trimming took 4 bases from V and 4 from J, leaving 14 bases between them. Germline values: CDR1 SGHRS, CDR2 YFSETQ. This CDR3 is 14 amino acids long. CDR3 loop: CASSIARGGYGYTF. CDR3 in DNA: TGCGCCAGCAGCATCGCCAGGGGCGGCTATGGCTACACCTTC.

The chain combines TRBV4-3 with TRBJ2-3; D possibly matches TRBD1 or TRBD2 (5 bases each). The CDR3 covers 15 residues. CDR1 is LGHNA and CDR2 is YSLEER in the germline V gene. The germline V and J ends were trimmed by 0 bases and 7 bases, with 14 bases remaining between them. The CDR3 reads CASSQDLSGTYTQYF. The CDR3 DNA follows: TGCGCCAGCAGCCAAGATCTTTCCGGGACCTATACGCAGTATTTT.

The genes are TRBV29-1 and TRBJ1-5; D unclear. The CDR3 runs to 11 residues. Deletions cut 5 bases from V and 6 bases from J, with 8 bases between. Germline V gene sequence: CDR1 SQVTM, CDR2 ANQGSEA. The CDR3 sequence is CSVQGTQPQHF. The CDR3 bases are TGCAGCGTTCAAGGAACTCAGCCCCAGCATTTT.

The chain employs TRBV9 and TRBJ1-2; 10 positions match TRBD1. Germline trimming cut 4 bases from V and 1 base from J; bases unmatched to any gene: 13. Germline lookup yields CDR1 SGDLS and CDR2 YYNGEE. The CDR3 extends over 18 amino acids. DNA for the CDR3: TGTGCCAGCAGCTCATCCCACGAGGGGGACAGGGGTAACTATGGCTACACCTTC. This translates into CASSSSHEGDRGNYGYTF.

The CDR3 reads CASSPRDGDRVEQFF. The CDR3 nucleotides are TGCGCCAGCAGCCCCAGGGATGGGGATCGTGTTGAGCAGTTCTTC. This chain connects TRBV5-1 to TRBJ2-1; TRBD1 might be the D (5 bases). The CDR3 is 15 amino acids. Germline V gene data show CDR1 as SGHRS and CDR2 as YFSETQ. Trimming took 4 bases from V and 9 from J, leaving 20 bases between them.

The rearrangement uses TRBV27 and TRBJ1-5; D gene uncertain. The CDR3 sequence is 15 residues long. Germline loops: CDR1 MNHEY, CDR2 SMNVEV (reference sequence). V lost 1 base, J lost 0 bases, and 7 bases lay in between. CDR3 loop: CASSLFWGSNQPQHF. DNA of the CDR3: TGTGCCAGCAGTTTATTTTGGGGTAGCAATCAGCCCCAGCATTTT.

This CDR3 reads CARSPRGRGTEAFF. The CDR3 DNA reads TGTGCCAGAAGCCCTAGGGGTCGTGGGACTGAAGCTTTCTTT. V is TRBV5-3 and J is TRBJ1-1; D might be TRBD1 (5 bases). TRBV5-3 is designated an ORF whose function remains uncertain. V lost 4 bases and J lost 5, with 15 bases in between. The CDR3 is made up of 14 amino acids.

DNA of the CDR3: TGCGCCAGCAGCTTCACAGGGGTCGGCTATGGCTACACCTTC. The encoded protein is CASSFTGVGYGYTF. This chain uses TRBV5-1 with TRBJ1-2, with 7 bases matching TRBD1. J lost 4 bases, V lost 2 bases, and 5 bases had no gene match. Looked up from germline, CDR1 is SGHRS and CDR2 is YFSETQ. This CDR3 is 14 amino acids long.

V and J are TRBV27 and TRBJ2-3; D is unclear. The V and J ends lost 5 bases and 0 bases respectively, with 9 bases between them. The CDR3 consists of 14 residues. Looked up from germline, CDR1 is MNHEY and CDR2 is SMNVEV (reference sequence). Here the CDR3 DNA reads TGTGCCAGCAGTAGACAAGCTAGCACAGATACGCAGTATTTT. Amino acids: CASSRQASTDTQYF.

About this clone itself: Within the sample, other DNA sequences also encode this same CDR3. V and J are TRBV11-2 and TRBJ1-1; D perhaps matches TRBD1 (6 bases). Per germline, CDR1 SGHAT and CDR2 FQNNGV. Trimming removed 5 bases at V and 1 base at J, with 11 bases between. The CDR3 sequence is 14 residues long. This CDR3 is CASSLRGGNTEAFF. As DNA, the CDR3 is TGTGCCAGCAGCCTAAGGGGGGGGAACACTGAAGCTTTCTTT. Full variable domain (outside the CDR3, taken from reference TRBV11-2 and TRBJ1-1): EAGVAQSPRYKIIEKRQSVAFWCNPISGHATLYWYQQILGQGPKLLIQFQNNGVVDDSQLPKDRFSAERLKGVDSTLKIQPAKLEDSAVYLCASSLRGGNTEAFFGQGTRLTVV.

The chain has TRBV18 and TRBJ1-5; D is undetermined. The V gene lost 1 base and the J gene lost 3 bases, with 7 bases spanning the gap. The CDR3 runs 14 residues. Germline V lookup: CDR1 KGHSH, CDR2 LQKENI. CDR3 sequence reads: CASSPRSVNQPQHF. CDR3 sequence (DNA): TGTGCCAGCTCACCACGTTCAGTCAATCAGCCCCAGCATTTT.

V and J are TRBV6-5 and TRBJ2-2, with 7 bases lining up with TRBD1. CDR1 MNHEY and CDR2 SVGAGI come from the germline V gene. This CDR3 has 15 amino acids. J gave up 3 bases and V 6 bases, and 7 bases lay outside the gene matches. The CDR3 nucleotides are TGTGCCAGCAGATACAGGGGTTTGGACACCGGGGAGCTGTTTTTT. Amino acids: CASRYRGLDTGELFF.